A single sample is the source of the 5 T cell receptor beta chains below, sequenced in a study of shared clonotypes between healthy human individuals. Produced via immunoSEQ multiplex PCR; TCRdb's table is partial and in-frame only. The table lists 550,000 to 850,000 clones, around 67% of them singletons, with over 1.5% in the top ten. Sequencing input: memory CD4+ T cells sorted from blood. The subset: CD45RA-negative fraction. These receptors came from a woman aged 25 to 39 in good health.

This clone has at least ten counts. This chain joins TRBV30 and TRBJ1-1; no clear D. V shed 2 bases and J shed 0 bases, with 7 bases lying between them. Looked up from germline, CDR1 is GTSNPN and CDR2 is SVGIG (reference sequence). The CDR3 is 13 residues long. CDR3 coding DNA: TGTGCCTGGAGTAGGATGGTGAACACTGAAGCTTTCTTT. It codes for CAWSRMVNTEAFF.

The chain couples TRBV28 to TRBJ2-1, with 7 bases that match TRBD2. The germline V gene encodes CDR1 MDHEN and CDR2 SYDVKM. The J segment lost 5 bases and the V segment lost 4 bases, leaving 11 bases of the junction unmatched. This CDR3 has 16 residues. The CDR3 is CASSSELAGENNEQFF. In DNA, the CDR3 is TGTGCCAGCAGTTCCGAATTAGCGGGTGAGAACAATGAGCAGTTCTTC.

Concerning this clone itself: This same CDR3 is encoded by further DNA sequences in the sample. The chain uses TRBV19 and TRBJ1-5, with 9 bases lining up with TRBD1. CDR1 is LNHDA, CDR2 SQIVND, per germline (reference sequence). V shed 3 bases, J shed 6 bases, and the junction held 3 bases outside the gene matches. CDR3 length: 14 residues. The DNA for the CDR3 is TGTGCCAGTAGTATCACAGGGGGCAGTCAGCCCCAGCATTTT. Its translation: CASSITGGSQPQHF.

The chain links TRBV4-1 to TRBJ2-7; 12 nucleotides agree with TRBD2. CDR3 size: 17 residues. Germline V gene lookup returns CDR1 MGHRA and CDR2 YSYEKL. V shed 1 base, J shed 2 bases, and the junction held 6 bases outside the gene matches. The CDR3 coding sequence is TGCGCCAGCAGCCAAGGCCCACTAGCGGGAGGCCCCTACGAGCAGTACTTC. It yields the protein CASSQGPLAGGPYEQYF.

The chain is built from TRBV2 and TRBJ1-5; no reliable D call. The CDR3 extends over 13 amino acids. Germline CDR1 is SNHLY and CDR2 is FYNNEI. The V end lost 7 bases, the J end lost 7 bases, and 14 bases lay between the germline ends. CDR3 amino acids: CASNWQARQPQHF. In DNA form, the CDR3 reads TGTGCCAGCAACTGGCAGGCGAGGCAGCCCCAGCATTTT.